Shown below are 30 T cell receptor beta chains from a single sample sequenced in a study of T cells in women clearing cervical HPV infection. Clones were sequenced by immunoSEQ multiplex PCR, and TCRdb holds only the in-frame ones, with some missing. Across some 20,000 clones, the top ten clones capture approximately 5.6% of the sample. The sample comprised blood buffy coat. Receptors were obtained from a woman between 18 and 75 years old with a cervical HPV16 infection that either progressed to CIN3+ or cleared (not recorded which).

Remarks on this clone: The read falls 3 residues short of the CDR3 end, and the missing part is taken from the germline J gene. The chain carries TRBV5-1 and TRBJ1-6; TRBD1 agrees at 9 bases. Germline V gives CDR1 SGHRS, CDR2 YFSETQ. This CDR3 is 15 amino acids long. With 6 bases clipped from V and 8 bases from J, the junction kept 9 bases outside the gene matches. The CDR3 loop reads CASTEQGDRDSPLHF. The CDR3 DNA, read in part, is TGCGCCAGCACCGAGCAGGGGGACAGGGATTCACCC.

For this clone: From the germline J gene comes the end of the CDR3, since the read stops 3 residues before it. This sequence joins TRBV20-1 and TRBJ2-2, with 8 bases lining up with TRBD2. This CDR3 has 16 residues. Trimming at V came to 6 bases and at J to 2 bases, leaving 11 bases not matched to a gene. Germline V lookup: CDR1 DFQATT, CDR2 SNEGSKA (reference sequence). The CDR3 sequence is CSAPGAGGPNTGELFF. The CDR3 bases that were read are TGCAGTGCCCCTGGGGCGGGGGGACCCAACACCGGGGAG.

Notes on this clone: From the germline J gene comes the end of the CDR3, since the read stops 3 residues before it. The chain uses TRBV5-1 and TRBJ2-1, with 9 positions matching TRBD1. The germline gives CDR1 SGHRS, CDR2 YFSETQ. The length of the CDR3 is 16 residues. The ends lost 3 bases at V and 7 bases at J; junction bases unmatched: 11. Incomplete CDR3 DNA: TGCGCCAGCAGCTCCCAAACCCCCGGGACAGGGAATGAG. Translated: CASSSQTPGTGNE. The CDR3 in its entirety is CASSSQTPGTGNEQFF.

About this clone itself: The CDR3 end lies 3 residues beyond the end of the read and is filled in from the germline J gene. The chain is built from TRBV5-6 and TRBJ2-7; 9 bases fit TRBD1. This CDR3 spans 15 amino acids. Germline V gene sequence: CDR1 SGHDT, CDR2 YYEEEE. Trimming at V came to 5 bases and at J to 5 bases, leaving 11 bases not matched to a gene. CDR3 protein: CASRGQGGDVNEQYF. The part of the CDR3 DNA that was read is TGTGCCAGCAGGGGACAGGGAGGGGATGTCAACGAG.

Turning to this clone: The sequenced fragment ends 3 residues before the CDR3 boundary, so the rest is inferred from the germline J gene. The chain carries TRBV20-1 and TRBJ1-4; no reliable D call. Germline CDR1 DFQATT, CDR2 SNEGSKA (reference sequence). This CDR3 contains 15 residues. The DNA read from the CDR3 is TGCAGTGCTAGAGATGGTAGCTCCTATAATTCACCA. It specifies CSARDGSSYNSP. The CDR3 as a whole reads CSARDGSSYNSPLFF.

The sequenced part of the CDR3 DNA is TGTGCCAGCAGCTTGGGCGGGACACCTCTGGCTGAA. As protein: CASSLGGTPLAE. The entire CDR3 is CASSLGGTPLAEAFF. The gene calls are TRBV5-4 and TRBJ1-1; D perhaps matches TRBD1 (6 bases). The CDR3 end falls 3 residues outside the read, so it is completed with the germline J gene. This CDR3 region has 15 residues. CDR1 is SGHNT and CDR2 is YYREEE in the germline V gene (reference sequence). Between the trimmed V and J ends, which lost 0 bases and 6 bases, there was a span of 15 bases.

Turning to this clone: The read gets to within 3 residues of the CDR3 end, and the germline J gene fills in the rest. The chain joins TRBV4-2 to TRBJ2-1; 9 positions match TRBD2. J was trimmed by 1 base and V by 0 bases; bases with no gene match: 4. CDR1 and CDR2 from the germline V gene are LGHNA and YNFKEQ. The CDR3 has 17 amino acids. CDR3 bases read: TGTGCCAGCAGCCAAGATAGCGGGGGCCCATCCTACAATGAG. It is translated as CASSQDSGGPSYNE. The CDR3, in full, reads CASSQDSGGPSYNEQFF.

Of note for this clone: Germline and junction disagree at one end, which may indicate a read error. The read is 3 residues too short to cover the CDR3 end, so that end is filled in from the germline J gene. The J gene is TRBJ1-6, the V gene TRBV4-2; no definite D call. Germline assignment: CDR1 LGHNA and CDR2 YNFKEQ. The length of the CDR3 is 13 residues. The CDR3 here is CASSQTRNSPLHF. The sequenced CDR3 bases are TGCGCCAGCAGCCAAACTAGAAATTCACCC.

Comment on this clone: The CDR3 end lies 3 residues beyond the end of the read and is filled in from the germline J gene. This rearrangement joins TRBV11-3 to TRBJ2-1, with D possibly being TRBD1 (5 bases). The CDR3 extends over 14 amino acids. The germline V gene encodes CDR1 SGHNT and CDR2 YENEEA. Between the trimmed V and J ends, which lost 0 bases and 5 bases, there was a span of 8 bases. The CDR3 bases that were read are TGTGCCAGCAGCTTAGACGGCAGGGACAATGAG. Its translation: CASSLDGRDNE. The whole CDR3 reads CASSLDGRDNEQFF.

As to this clone: The observed sequence ends 3 residues before the CDR3 terminus, with the missing tail filled in from the germline J gene. This chain joins TRBV30 and TRBJ2-7; 8 nucleotides match TRBD2. The germline V gene encodes CDR1 GTSNPN and CDR2 SVGIG (reference sequence). J was trimmed by 3 bases and V by 5 bases; bases with no gene match: 6. The length of the CDR3 is 13 residues. The CDR3 sequence: CAWERGGCYEQYF. The sequenced part of the CDR3 DNA is TGTGCCTGGGAACGGGGGGGATGCTACGAG.

Concerning this clone itself: At one end, the junction sequence differs from germline, possibly due to a read error. The read finishes 3 residues shy of the CDR3 end, and the germline J gene is used to complete it. This chain uses TRBV7-3 with TRBJ2-3; 13 bases align to TRBD2. Per germline, CDR1 SGHTA and CDR2 FQGTGA. The CDR3 has 17 residues. CDR3 bases read: TGTGCCAGCAGCTTAGGGACTAGCGGGATGTGGACAGAGACG. It codes for CASSLGTSGMWTET. The complete CDR3 protein is CASSLGTSGMWTETQYF.

The CDR3 here is CASSQDHRFFYGYTF. The sequenced part of the CDR3 DNA is TGTGCCAGCAGCCAAGATCATAGATTTTTCTATGGC. This rearrangement joins TRBV4-2 to TRBJ1-2; D remains ambiguous. The missing CDR3 end, 3 residues past where the read stops, is filled in from the germline J gene. Per germline, CDR1 LGHNA and CDR2 YNFKEQ. The CDR3 length is 15 residues. The V gene lost 0 bases and the J gene lost 4 bases, with 12 bases spanning the gap.

Concerning this clone itself: The read terminates 3 residues before the CDR3 end, so the remaining end is supplied by the germline J gene. The V and J genes are TRBV7-9 and TRBJ1-2; 10 bases fit TRBD1. CDR3 length: 15 residues. Germline trimming cut 5 bases from V and 4 bases from J; bases unmatched to any gene: 7. Germline-derived CDR1 and CDR2 are SEHNR and FQNEAQ (reference sequence). The CDR3 is CASSPRQGAGYGYTF. The part of the CDR3 DNA that was read is TGTGCCAGCAGCCCAAGACAGGGGGCCGGCTATGGC. The variable domain in full, with the rest retrieved from reference TRBV7-9 and TRBJ1-2, is DTGVSQNPRHKITKRGQNVTFRCDPISEHNRLYWYRQTLGQGPEFLTYFQNEAQLEKSRLLSDRFSAERPKGSFSTLEIQRTEQGDSAMYLCASSPRQGAGYGYTFGSGTRLTVV.

This clone registers medium-sized (0.01 to 0.1%) by frequency. The DNA ends 3 residues before the CDR3 does, and the rest of the CDR3 is filled in from the germline J gene. V usage is TRBV10-3 and J usage is TRBJ2-7; weak D call: TRBD1 (6 bases). Looked up from germline, CDR1 is ENHRY and CDR2 is SYGVKD. Trimming removed 7 bases from V and 0 bases from J, with 13 bases in between. The CDR3 has 14 amino acids. The covered CDR3 bases are TGTGCCATCAAACAGGGTCCGTACTCCTACGAG. This encodes CAIKQGPYSYE. The complete CDR3 protein is CAIKQGPYSYEQYF.

The sequenced part of the CDR3 DNA is TGTGCCAGCAGCCACCGACTAGGATCGGAGACC. Protein product: CASSHRLGSET. The entire CDR3 protein reads CASSHRLGSETQYF. The rearrangement links TRBV4-2 to TRBJ2-5; D is perhaps TRBD2 (6 bases). The sequenced fragment ends 3 residues before the CDR3 boundary, so the rest is inferred from the germline J gene. The CDR3 sequence is 14 residues long. Per the germline V gene, CDR1 is LGHNA and CDR2 is YNFKEQ. V was pared by 3 bases and J by 5 bases, with 13 bases between.

Details on this clone: The sequenced fragment ends 3 residues before the CDR3 boundary, so the rest is inferred from the germline J gene. The J gene is TRBJ2-2, the V gene TRBV15, with 10 nucleotides matching TRBD1. Unmatched junction bases numbered 3, after V lost 5 bases and J lost 3 bases. CDR1 LNHNV and CDR2 YYDKDF come from the germline V gene (reference sequence). The CDR3 is 15 residues long. The CDR3 DNA, read in part, is TGTGCCACCAGCGACGGACAGGGGGACACCGGGGAG. This gives the protein CATSDGQGDTGE. In full, the CDR3 is CATSDGQGDTGELFF.

About this clone: The observed sequence ends 3 residues before the CDR3 terminus, with the missing tail filled in from the germline J gene. The rearrangement links TRBV7-7 to TRBJ2-3; D possibly corresponds to TRBD2 (5 bases). The CDR3 contains 13 residues. The germline CDR1 and CDR2 sequences are SSHAT and FNYEAQ (reference sequence). CDR3 residues: CASSLPGKETQYF. CDR3 DNA, as far as it was read: TGTGCCAGCAGCTTACCGGGGAAGGAGACG.

With regard to this clone: The read terminates 3 residues before the CDR3 end, so the remaining end is supplied by the germline J gene. The rearrangement joins TRBV16 to TRBJ1-2, with D hard to call. CDR3 size: 11 residues. CDR1 KGHSY and CDR2 FQNENV come from the germline V gene. V was pared by 1 base and J by 7 bases, with 4 bases between. This chain's CDR3 is CASSQYSGYTF. The covered CDR3 bases are TGTGCCAGCAGCCAATACAGTGGC.

Points on this clone: The read falls 3 residues short of the CDR3 end, and the missing part is taken from the germline J gene. The rearrangement links TRBV20-1 to TRBJ1-5; 9 nucleotides match TRBD1. Germline V gene sequence: CDR1 DFQATT, CDR2 SNEGSKA (reference sequence). The CDR3 length is 14 residues. J lost 3 bases, V lost 4 bases, and 4 bases had no gene match. The CDR3 bases that were read are TGCAGTGCTATCCGGACAGGGGACAATCAGCCC. Protein sequence: CSAIRTGDNQP. The full CDR3 protein reads CSAIRTGDNQPQHF.

Regarding this clone: The CDR3 end is not reached by the read, which stops 3 residues before it; the germline J gene fills it in. The chain combines TRBV5-1 with TRBJ2-7; 7 nucleotides line up with TRBD1. V lost 4 bases, J lost 0 bases, and 7 bases stayed unmatched. Per germline, CDR1 SGHRS and CDR2 YFSETQ. The CDR3 has 15 residues. CDR3: CASSPVTGSSYEQYF. The DNA read from the CDR3 is TGCGCCAGCAGCCCCGTGACAGGGAGCTCCTACGAG.

As concerns this clone: From the germline J gene comes the end of the CDR3, since the read stops 3 residues before it. The chain links TRBV4-1 to TRBJ2-7; D is possibly TRBD1 (5 bases). Looked up from germline, CDR1 is MGHRA and CDR2 is YSYEKL. The CDR3 is 15 amino acids. Trimming took off 0 bases at V and 4 bases at J, with 13 bases between the two ends. This CDR3 is CASSQDDGALYEQYF. Partial CDR3 DNA: TGCGCCAGCAGCCAAGATGATGGGGCCCTTTACGAG.

Regarding this clone: The CDR3 extends 3 residues past the end of the read, so its final part is completed from the germline J gene. This chain connects TRBV4-2 to TRBJ1-2, with 11 bases that match TRBD1. Germline V gene lookup returns CDR1 LGHNA and CDR2 YNFKEQ. The V gene end was trimmed by 4 bases and the J gene end by 6 bases; junction bases not matched to a gene: 7. This CDR3 has 15 amino acids. Partial CDR3 DNA: TGTGCCAGCAGCCCCCAAGGACAGGGGGCGGATGGC. It specifies CASSPQGQGADG. The whole CDR3 sequence reads CASSPQGQGADGYTF.

A remark on this clone: The sequence runs out 3 residues before the end of the CDR3; the remainder is reconstructed from the germline J gene. This chain connects TRBV6-2 or TRBV6-3 to TRBJ2-2; a weak D match, TRBD2 (5 bases). With 5 bases removed from V and 6 bases from J, the gap between germline ends came to 10 bases. Germline CDR1 is MNHEY and CDR2 is SVGEGT. The CDR3 length is 13 residues. The CDR3 DNA, read in part, is TGTGCCAGCAGTCCCCCCGGGGCCGGGGAG. It codes for CASSPPGAGE. The full-length CDR3 reads as CASSPPGAGELFF.

As for this clone: The read terminates 3 residues before the CDR3 end, so the remaining end is supplied by the germline J gene. The rearrangement joins TRBV5-6 to TRBJ2-2; tentatively, D is TRBD1 (5 bases). The CDR3 spans 13 residues. CDR1 and CDR2 (germline): SGHDT, YYEEEE. The CDR3 sequence is CASSGLDTFLLFF. CDR3 DNA, as far as it was read: TGTGCCAGCAGCGGCCTGGACACTTTTTTG.

Comment on this clone: The read ends 3 residues shy of where the CDR3 ends; the end is completed using the germline J gene. The V call is TRBV7-3, the J call TRBJ1-4; D is perhaps TRBD1 (5 bases). Germline V CDR1 and CDR2: SGHTA, FQGTGA. The CDR3 covers 15 residues. The part of the CDR3 DNA that was read is TGTGCCAGCAGCCTCCGGGGGGACGGTGGTTCACCA. It translates to CASSLRGDGGSP. The entire CDR3 reads CASSLRGDGGSPLFF.

As regards this clone: Read sequence stops 3 residues before the CDR3 end, and the germline J gene provides the missing end. The rearrangement links TRBV12-3 or TRBV12-4 to TRBJ1-6; no clear D gene. Trimming cost V 8 bases and J 0 bases, with 8 bases left between them. This CDR3 is built from 14 residues. CDR3 DNA, as far as it was read: TGTGCCAGCGGTGGTAGCTCCTATAATTCACCC. Translation: CASGGSSYNSP. The full CDR3 is CASGGSSYNSPLHF.

With respect to this clone: Read coverage stops 3 residues before the CDR3 terminus; the germline J gene supplies the remainder. The sample has other DNA sequences that encode this CDR3 too. The chain uses TRBV20-1 and TRBJ2-5, with a possible D match to TRBD2 (6 bases). The CDR3 totals 13 residues. Germline CDR1 reads DFQATT; CDR2 reads SNEGSKA (reference sequence). Trimming took off 2 bases at V and 2 bases at J, with 9 bases between the two ends. Partial CDR3 DNA: TGCAGTGCTAGACGGGACTTTCAAGAGACC. It translates to CSARRDFQET. In full, the CDR3 is CSARRDFQETQYF.

Turning to this clone: The read terminates 3 residues ahead of where the CDR3 ends, so the germline J gene completes it. The genes are TRBV11-2 and TRBJ2-2; tentatively, D is TRBD1 or TRBD2 (5 bases each). The CDR3 runs to 14 residues. Germline values: CDR1 SGHAT, CDR2 FQNNGV. The CDR3 sequence: CASSLQGDNSPLFF. The sequenced CDR3 bases are TGTGCCAGCAGCTTACAGGGAGATAATTCACCG.

A word on this clone: Sequencing ends 3 residues short of the CDR3 end; the germline J gene provides the rest. The chain links TRBV20-1 to TRBJ2-3; possible D gene TRBD2, 5 bases. CDR3 length equals 15 residues. The germline V gene has CDR1 DFQATT and CDR2 SNEGSKA (reference sequence). The ends were cut back, 3 bases at V and 2 bases at J, with 15 bases in the middle. CDR3 loop: CSARAAQRTTDTQYF. Partial CDR3 DNA: TGCAGTGCTAGGGCCGCCCAGCGGACCACAGATACG.

For this clone: The sequence runs out 3 residues before the end of the CDR3; the remainder is reconstructed from the germline J gene. The V gene is TRBV7-2, the J gene TRBJ2-3, with 8 bases matching TRBD2. This CDR3 has 15 residues. Per germline, CDR1 SGHTA and CDR2 FQGNSA. J was trimmed by 7 bases and V by 7 bases; bases with no gene match: 13. CDR3 DNA (partial): TGTGCCAGCATCCAGGGAGCGGGGGCATTAAATACG. Protein product: CASIQGAGALNT. The full CDR3 is CASIQGAGALNTQYF.